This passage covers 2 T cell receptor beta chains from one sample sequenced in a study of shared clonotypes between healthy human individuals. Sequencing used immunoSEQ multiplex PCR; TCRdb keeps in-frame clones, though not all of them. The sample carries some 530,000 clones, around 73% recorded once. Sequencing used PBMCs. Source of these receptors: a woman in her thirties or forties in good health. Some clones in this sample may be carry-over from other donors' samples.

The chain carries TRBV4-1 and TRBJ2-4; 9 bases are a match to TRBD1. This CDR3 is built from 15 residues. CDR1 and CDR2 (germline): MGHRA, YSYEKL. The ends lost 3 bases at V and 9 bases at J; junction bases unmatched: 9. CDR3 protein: CASSHADRGFGIQYF. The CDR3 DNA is TGCGCCAGCAGCCACGCGGACAGGGGTTTCGGCATTCAGTACTTC.

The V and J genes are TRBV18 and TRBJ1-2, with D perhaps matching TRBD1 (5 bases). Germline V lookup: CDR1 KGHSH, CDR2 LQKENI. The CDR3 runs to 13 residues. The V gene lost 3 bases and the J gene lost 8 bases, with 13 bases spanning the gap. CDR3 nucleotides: TGTGCCAGCTCACCGCCCGGGACGGAAGGCTACACCTTC. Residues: CASSPPGTEGYTF.